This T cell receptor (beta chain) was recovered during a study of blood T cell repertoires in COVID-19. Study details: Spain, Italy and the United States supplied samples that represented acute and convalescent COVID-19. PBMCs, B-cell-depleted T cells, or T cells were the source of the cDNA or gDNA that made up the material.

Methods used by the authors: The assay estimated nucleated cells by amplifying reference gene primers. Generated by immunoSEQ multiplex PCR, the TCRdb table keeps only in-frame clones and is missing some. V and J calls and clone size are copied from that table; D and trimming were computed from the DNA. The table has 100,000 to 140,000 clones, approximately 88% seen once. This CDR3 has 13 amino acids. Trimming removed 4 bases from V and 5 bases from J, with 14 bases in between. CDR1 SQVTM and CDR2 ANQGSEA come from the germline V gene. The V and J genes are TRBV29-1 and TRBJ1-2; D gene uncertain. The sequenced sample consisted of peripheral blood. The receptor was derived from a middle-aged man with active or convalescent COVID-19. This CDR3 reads CSVVGLGSYGYTF. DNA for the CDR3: TGCAGCGTTGTGGGATTAGGGAGTTATGGCTACACCTTC.